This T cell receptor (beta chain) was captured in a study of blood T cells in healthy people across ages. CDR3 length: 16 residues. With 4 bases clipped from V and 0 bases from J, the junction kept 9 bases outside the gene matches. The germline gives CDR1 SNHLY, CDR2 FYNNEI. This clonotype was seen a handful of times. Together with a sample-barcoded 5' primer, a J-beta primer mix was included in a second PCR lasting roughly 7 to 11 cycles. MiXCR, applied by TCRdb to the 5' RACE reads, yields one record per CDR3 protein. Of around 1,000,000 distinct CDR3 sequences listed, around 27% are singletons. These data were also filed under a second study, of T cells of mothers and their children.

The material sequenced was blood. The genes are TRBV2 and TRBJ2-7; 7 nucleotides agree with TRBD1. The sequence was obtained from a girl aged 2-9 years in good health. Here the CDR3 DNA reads TGTGCCAGCAGTGGCGGACAGGCCCGTTCCTCCTACGAGCAGTACTTC. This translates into CASSGGQARSSYEQYF.